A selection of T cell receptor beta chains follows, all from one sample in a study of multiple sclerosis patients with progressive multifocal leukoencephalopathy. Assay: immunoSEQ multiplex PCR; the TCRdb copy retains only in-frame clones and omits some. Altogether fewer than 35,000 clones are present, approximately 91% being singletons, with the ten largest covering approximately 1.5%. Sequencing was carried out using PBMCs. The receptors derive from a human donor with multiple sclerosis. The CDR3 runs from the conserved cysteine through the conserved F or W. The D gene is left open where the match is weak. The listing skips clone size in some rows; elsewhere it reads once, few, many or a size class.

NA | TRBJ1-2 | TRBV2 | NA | TGTGCCAGCAGTTTTCAACCAAACTTCAGGGGTGGCTACACCTTC | CASSFQPNFRGGYTF
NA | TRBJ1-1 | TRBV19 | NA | TGTGCCAGTAGTATACGAAGGAACACTGAAGCTTTCTTT | CASSIRRNTEAFF
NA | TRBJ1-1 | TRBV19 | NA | TGTGCCAGTAGGCCCTCCCCCCGACAGGTCCCTGAAGCTTTCTTT | CASRPSPRQVPEAFF
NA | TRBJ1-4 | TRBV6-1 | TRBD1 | TGTGCCAGCAGACTGACAGGGGCAAATGAGAAACTGTTTTTT | CASRLTGANEKLFF
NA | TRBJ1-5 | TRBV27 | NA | TGTGCCAGCGGCCTGAGTAGCAATCAGCCCCAGCATTTT | CASGLSSNQPQHF
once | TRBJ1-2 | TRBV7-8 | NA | TGTGCCAGCAGCCCCCGGCTTGGCCAGGCTAACTATGGCTACACCTTC | CASSPRLGQANYGYTF
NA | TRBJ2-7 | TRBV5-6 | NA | TGTGCCAGCAGCTTGGTTTATACGAAGCAGTACTTC | CASSLVYTKQYF
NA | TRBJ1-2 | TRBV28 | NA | TGTGCCAGCAGAATAGGTGGGGTTTTGTATGGCTACACCTTC | CASRIGGVLYGYTF
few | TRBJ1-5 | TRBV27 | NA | TGTGCCAGCAGTTTATTTGGCGTTTCGAGCAATCAGCCCCAGCATTTT | CASSLFGVSSNQPQHF
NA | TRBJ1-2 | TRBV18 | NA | TGTGCCAGCTCACCGTCCGACCACCTTAACCGCTACACCTTC | CASSPSDHLNRYTF
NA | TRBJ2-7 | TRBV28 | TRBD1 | TGTGCCAGCACCCTCGACAGGGTCCATTACGAGCAGTACTTC | CASTLDRVHYEQYF
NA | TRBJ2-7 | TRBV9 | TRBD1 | TGTGCCAGCAGCGTAGGAGGAAGGGACAGGAGCGCCGAGCAGTACTTC | CASSVGGRDRSAEQYF
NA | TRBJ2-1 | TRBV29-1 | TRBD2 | TGCAGCGTCAGCGGGACTAGCACTAAGGCAGGGGTCAGTGAGCAGTTCTTC | CSVSGTSTKAGVSEQFF
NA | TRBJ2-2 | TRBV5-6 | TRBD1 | TGTGCCAGCAGCTTTGGGGACAGGGGGACCGGGGAGCTGTTTTTT | CASSFGDRGTGELFF
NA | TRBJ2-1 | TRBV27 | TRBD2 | TGTGCCAGCAGTTCTTGGACTAGCGGGAGCCGTGAGCAGTTCTTC | CASSSWTSGSREQFF
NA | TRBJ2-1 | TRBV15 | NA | TGTGCCACCAGCAGAGAAGGCAGGGAGCAGTTCTTC | CATSREGREQFF
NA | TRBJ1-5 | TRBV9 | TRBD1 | TGTGCCAGCAGCTCCGGGACAGGGGCTAATCAGCCCCAGCATTTT | CASSSGTGANQPQHF
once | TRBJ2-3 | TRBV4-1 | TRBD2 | TGCGCCAGCAGCCAAGAAGCGGGAGGCACAGATACGCAGTATTTT | CASSQEAGGTDTQYF
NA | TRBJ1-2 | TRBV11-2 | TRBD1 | TGTGCCAGCAGCTTAGCATACAGGGGCGGAAGCTATGGCTACACCTTC | CASSLAYRGGSYGYTF
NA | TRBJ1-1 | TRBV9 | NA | TGTGCCAGCAGCGCAGGTGGACACAGGGTCGGAGCTTTCTTT | CASSAGGHRVGAFF
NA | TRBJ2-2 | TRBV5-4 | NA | TGTGCCAGCAGCTTCCTTCAGGGGCCCACCGGGGAGCTGTTTTTT | CASSFLQGPTGELFF
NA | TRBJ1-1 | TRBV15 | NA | TGTGCCACCAGCAGAGATCGGCCAGGTCCGAACACTGAAGCTTTCTTT | CATSRDRPGPNTEAFF
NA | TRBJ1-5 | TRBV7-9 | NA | TGTGCCAGCAGCCAAAGCCCGGGACACCGGCCCCAGCATTTT | CASSQSPGHRPQHF
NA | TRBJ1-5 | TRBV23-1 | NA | TGCGCCAGCAGGCCGGGGCTAGCCTTGATGCCCCAGCATTTT | CASRPGLALMPQHF
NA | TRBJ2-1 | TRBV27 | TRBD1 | TGTGCCAGCAGGTCGGGGACAGGGTTCGTCAATGAGCAGTTCTTC | CASRSGTGFVNEQFF
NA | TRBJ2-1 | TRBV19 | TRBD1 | TGTGCCAGTAGCCGGGACAGGGTCCTTTTGGAGCAGTTCTTC | CASSRDRVLLEQFF
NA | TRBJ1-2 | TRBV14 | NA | TGTGCCAGCAGCCAAGCCTTAAGTTATCTACCATCTGGCTACACCTTC | CASSQALSYLPSGYTF
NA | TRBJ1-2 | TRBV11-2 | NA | TGTGCCAGCAGCTTCCGGGATGGCTACACCTTC | CASSFRDGYTF
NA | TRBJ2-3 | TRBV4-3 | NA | TGCGCCAGCAGCCAAGATGGGAGCGGCACGGGTACAGATACGCAGTATTTT | CASSQDGSGTGTDTQYF
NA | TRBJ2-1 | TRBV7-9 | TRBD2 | TGTGCCAGCAGCCCCAAGGCTAGCGGCTATGAGCAGTTCTTC | CASSPKASGYEQFF
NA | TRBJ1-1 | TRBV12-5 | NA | TGTGCTAGTGGTTTCCCAGCTTTCTTT | CASGFPAFF
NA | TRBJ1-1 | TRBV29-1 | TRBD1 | TGCAGCGTTCGGACAGGGATCACTGAAGCTTTCTTT | CSVRTGITEAFF
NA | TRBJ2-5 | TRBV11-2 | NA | TGTGCCAGCAGCTTACAAGAGACCCAGTACTTC | CASSLQETQYF
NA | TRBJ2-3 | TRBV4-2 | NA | TGTGCCAGCAGCCAAGATGAAATTGCGGCAGGCCGTGAGGATACGCAGTATTTT | CASSQDEIAAGREDTQYF
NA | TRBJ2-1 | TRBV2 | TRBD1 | TGTGCCAGCGGCACAGGGGGCCGGAATGAGCAGTTCTTC | CASGTGGRNEQFF
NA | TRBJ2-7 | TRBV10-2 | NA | TGCGCCAGTACCCCGGGACATGTTGCCGAGCAGTACTTC | CASTPGHVAEQYF
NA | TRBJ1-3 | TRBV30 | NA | TGTGCCTGGAGTGTACTTGGAAACACCATATATTTT | CAWSVLGNTIYF
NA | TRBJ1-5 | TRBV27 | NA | TGTGCCAGCAGTTTAGCGGGGGTCGGTCAGCCCCAGCATTTT | CASSLAGVGQPQHF
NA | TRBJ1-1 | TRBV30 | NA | TGTGCCTGGAGTTGGGCAGCTGAAGCTTTCTTT | CAWSWAAEAFF
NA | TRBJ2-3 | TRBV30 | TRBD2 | TGTGCCTCCCACGGCGGGAGGACAGATACGCAGTATTTT | CASHGGRTDTQYF
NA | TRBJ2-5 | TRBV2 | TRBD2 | TGTGCCAGCCCCGAGCCCGGACTAGCGGGGGATCAAGAGACCCAGTACTTC | CASPEPGLAGDQETQYF
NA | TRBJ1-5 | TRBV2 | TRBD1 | TGTGCCAGCAGCCGACAGGGACATCAGCCCCAGCATTTT | CASSRQGHQPQHF
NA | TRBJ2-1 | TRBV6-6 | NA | TGTGCCAGCAAAGAGTCCTCAGCAGGGGATGAGCAGTTCTTC | CASKESSAGDEQFF
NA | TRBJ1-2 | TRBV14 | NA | TGTGCCAGCAGCCCGGGACACCATTTGATAGGCTACACCTTC | CASSPGHHLIGYTF
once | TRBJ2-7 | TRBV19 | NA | TGTGCCAGTAGTATTCGGTCCTCCTCCTACGAGCAGTACTTC | CASSIRSSSYEQYF
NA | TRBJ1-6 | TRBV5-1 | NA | TGCGCCAGCAGCCCGGATACAGGGAATAATTCACCCCTCCACTTT | CASSPDTGNNSPLHF
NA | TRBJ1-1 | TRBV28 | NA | TGTGCCTTAAGAGGGACGGTGAACACTGAAGCTTTCTTT | CALRGTVNTEAFF
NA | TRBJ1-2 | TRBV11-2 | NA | TGTGCCAGCAGCCAAGCCGACGGTTACTATGGCTACACCTTC | CASSQADGYYGYTF
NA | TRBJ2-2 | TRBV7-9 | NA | TGTGCCAGCAGCTTAGTCCCGGGCGGGGAGCTGTTTTTT | CASSLVPGGELFF
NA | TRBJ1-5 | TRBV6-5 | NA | TGTGCCAGCAAAACCGGGGGAAGCAATCAGCCCCAGCATTTT | CASKTGGSNQPQHF
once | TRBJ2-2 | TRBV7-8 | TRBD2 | TGTGCCAGCAGCCAGCGGACTAGCGGGAACACCGGGGAGCTGTTTTTT | CASSQRTSGNTGELFF
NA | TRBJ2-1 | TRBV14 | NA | TGTGCCAGCAGCCAATTGGATTACAATGAGCAGTTCTTC | CASSQLDYNEQFF